A selection of T cell receptor beta chains follows, all from one sample in a study of response to subunit inactivated influenza vaccine. TCRdb independently ran MiXCR on the RT-PCR reads; one entry per CDR3 protein. The sample holds around 170,000 distinct CDR3 sequences; around 11% are singletons and the top ten take about a third. This specimen was CD8+ T cells sorted from PBMCs, taken less than 25 months after vaccination. These receptors were collected from a man aged 50 to 69 who received an inactivated influenza vaccine. Each CDR3 is given with its conserved first and last residue. The D gene is left open where the match is weak. The size entry is marked missing in some rows and otherwise reads once, few, many or a size class.

CDR3aa,CDR3nt,v_gene,j_gene,d_gene,abundance
CATAGGGGYNSPLHF,TGTGCCACCGCGGGTGGCGGGGGTTATAATTCACCCCTCCACTTT,TRBV27,TRBJ1-6,.,few
CASSVPQGGFTEAFF,TGTGCCAGCAGCGTACCACAGGGTGGGTTCACTGAAGCTTTCTTT,TRBV7-9,TRBJ1-1,.,few
CASSQGANGETQYF,TGTGCCAGCAGTCAGGGGGCGAATGGGGAGACCCAGTACTTC,TRBV12-3/TRBV12-4,TRBJ2-5,TRBD1,few
CASSQRGQGVTEAFF,TGCGCCAGCAGCCAGCGCGGACAGGGCGTCACTGAAGCTTTCTTT,TRBV4-3,TRBJ1-1,TRBD1,.
CASSFLFAENEQFF,TGTGCCAGCAGTTTTTTGTTTGCGGAGAATGAGCAGTTCTTC,TRBV27,TRBJ2-1,.,.
CSARDKVVEQFF,TGCAGTGCTAGAGATAAGGTCGTTGAGCAGTTCTTC,TRBV20-1,TRBJ2-1,.,.
CASSVAGGGYNEQFF,TGTGCCAGCAGCGTAGCAGGTGGGGGGTACAATGAGCAGTTCTTC,TRBV9,TRBJ2-1,.,few
CASDDLLGSVGTDTQYF,TGTGCCAGCGACGACCTTCTGGGTAGTGTAGGCACAGATACGCAGTATTTT,TRBV7-2,TRBJ2-3,.,.
CASSQGFEQFF,TGTGCCAGCAGCCAGGGGTTTGAGCAGTTCTTC,TRBV6-5,TRBJ2-1,.,.
CSARPTFTGELFF,TGCAGTGCTAGACCGACCTTCACCGGGGAGCTGTTTTTT,TRBV20-1,TRBJ2-2,.,few
CASSPGGAGDKLFF,TGTGCCAGCAGTCCCGGGGGCGCCGGCGACAAACTGTTTTTT,TRBV12-3/TRBV12-4,TRBJ1-4,.,.
CASSDWFSGGAGEQFF,TGTGCCAGCAGTGATTGGTTTAGCGGGGGGGCGGGTGAGCAGTTCTTC,TRBV2,TRBJ2-1,TRBD2,few
CSARDKLQGWGEQYF,TGCAGTGCTAGAGATAAGTTGCAGGGTTGGGGCGAGCAGTACTTC,TRBV20-1,TRBJ2-7,.,many
CATKENTGELFF,TGTGCCACCAAGGAGAACACCGGGGAGCTGTTTTTT,TRBV24-1,TRBJ2-2,.,.
CASSPYRGAEGYTF,TGTGCCAGCAGCCCATACAGGGGGGCAGAAGGCTACACCTTC,TRBV11-2,TRBJ1-2,TRBD1,many
CASSTPRSGRIYNEQFF,TGTGCCAGCAGTACACCTCGTAGCGGGAGGATTTACAATGAGCAGTTCTTC,TRBV9,TRBJ2-1,TRBD2,few
CASSPGLASTDTQYF,TGTGCCAGCAGTCCGGGACTAGCGAGCACAGATACGCAGTATTTT,TRBV12-3/TRBV12-4,TRBJ2-3,TRBD2,few
CASRGTGPRGTEAFF,TGTGCCAGTAGAGGGACAGGTCCCCGAGGGACTGAAGCTTTCTTT,TRBV19,TRBJ1-1,TRBD1,few
CASSYSVRDSVSYEQYF,TGTGCCAGCAGTTACTCGGTTCGAGACAGCGTCTCCTACGAGCAGTACTTC,TRBV6-2/TRBV6-3,TRBJ2-7,.,few
CASSRPSAPLYNEQFF,TGTGCCAGCAGCCGACCCTCGGCCCCCCTCTACAATGAGCAGTTCTTC,TRBV11-2,TRBJ2-1,.,.
CASSVGGALRELFF,TGTGCCAGCAGCGTAGGGGGAGCGCTTCGGGAGCTGTTTTTT,TRBV9,TRBJ2-2,.,.
CASSVVLGTGELFF,TGTGCCAGCAGTGTAGTGTTGGGCACCGGGGAGCTGTTTTTT,TRBV2,TRBJ2-2,.,few
CSVEDFRPGRSLANYGYTF,TGCAGCGTTGAAGATTTTCGCCCCGGACGGTCACTAGCTAACTATGGCTACACCTTC,TRBV29-1,TRBJ1-2,.,.
CASSYSISYNEQFF,TGTGCCAGCAGTTACTCTATTTCCTACAATGAGCAGTTCTTC,TRBV27,TRBJ2-1,.,.